These T cell receptor beta chains were read from a single sample in a study of regulatory T cells in long-lasting Graves disease. TCRdb processed the multiplex PCR reads anew with MiXCR; each CDR3 protein has one entry. This sample has roughly 420,000 distinct CDR3 sequences; about a sixth occur once, and the top ten carry roughly 10%. This same sample was also part of a study on T cells in Graves' hyperthyroidism and ophthalmopathy.

The source was peripheral blood mononuclear cells (PBMCs), collected at new diagnosis, from a patient treated with antithyroid drugs. The receptors were gathered from a woman in her twenties or thirties with Graves disease. Both conserved end residues are part of each CDR3. Fields, in order: J gene, clone size, D gene, CDR3 length, V gene, CDR3 DNA, CDR3 protein. A D gene is named only where the DNA matches it firmly. Size is stated for part of the rows, as once, few or many counts, or as a class when the clone is expanded.

J: TRBJ1-1; size: many; D: TRBD1; length: 15; V: TRBV29-1; DNA: TGCAGCGTTACAGGGGGCGCCGGTACGAACACTGAAGCTTTCTTT; CDR3: CSVTGGAGTNTEAFF
J: TRBJ1-2; size: -; D: -; length: 14; V: TRBV9; DNA: TGTGCCAGCAGCGTAGCCCAGGGCTACTATGGCTACACCTTC; CDR3: CASSVAQGYYGYTF
J: TRBJ1-5; size: many; D: -; length: 13; V: TRBV12-3/TRBV12-4; DNA: TGTGCCAGCAGTCTCCCCGGAGGTCAGCCCCAGCATTTT; CDR3: CASSLPGGQPQHF
J: TRBJ2-3; size: many; D: TRBD2; length: 19; V: TRBV11-2; DNA: TGTGCCAGCAGCCGAGGCCTGCGGGAGGCCCTACAGATACGCTCGGGCCAGTATTTT; CDR3: CASSRGLREALQIRSGQYF
J: TRBJ1-5; size: many; D: TRBD1; length: 16; V: TRBV6-1; DNA: TGTGCCAGCAGTATAGCCCAGGGGGCTAGCAATCAGCCCCAGCATTTT; CDR3: CASSIAQGASNQPQHF
J: TRBJ2-1; size: many; D: TRBD2; length: 15; V: TRBV20-1; DNA: TGCAGTGCTACCAGCGGGAGTTCCCCCTACAATGAGCAGTTCTTC; CDR3: CSATSGSSPYNEQFF
J: TRBJ1-1; size: many; D: -; length: 13; V: TRBV2; DNA: TGTGCCAGCAGTGCATTGAAGAACACTGAAGCTTTCTTT; CDR3: CASSALKNTEAFF
J: TRBJ1-1; size: -; D: -; length: 15; V: TRBV4-3; DNA: TGCGCCAGCAGCCAAGAGCGAGGTAGGGGAACTGAAGCTTTCTTT; CDR3: CASSQERGRGTEAFF
J: TRBJ1-5; size: few; D: -; length: 13; V: TRBV7-6; DNA: TGTGCCAGCAGCTTATCCCCCGGGTACCCCCAGCATTTT; CDR3: CASSLSPGYPQHF
J: TRBJ2-3; size: few; D: -; length: 14; V: TRBV9; DNA: TGTGCCAGCAGCGCACGATCCCGCACAGATACGCAGTATTTT; CDR3: CASSARSRTDTQYF
J: TRBJ2-1; size: many; D: TRBD1; length: 14; V: TRBV18; DNA: TGTGCCAGCTCACCACGGACAGGGTTGGATGAGCAGTTCTTC; CDR3: CASSPRTGLDEQFF
J: TRBJ2-2; size: -; D: -; length: 15; V: TRBV10-3; DNA: TGTGCCATCAGTGGACATGGTTCGAACACCGGGGAGCTGTTTTTT; CDR3: CAISGHGSNTGELFF
J: TRBJ2-1; size: -; D: -; length: 15; V: TRBV19; DNA: TGTGCCAGTACCTTCAGGGGGGGGGACCACAATGAGCAGTTCTTC; CDR3: CASTFRGGDHNEQFF
J: TRBJ2-7; size: few; D: -; length: 14; V: TRBV5-1; DNA: TGCGCCAGCAGCTTGGATACAAGTAGAAACGAGCAGTACTTC; CDR3: CASSLDTSRNEQYF
J: TRBJ1-5; size: many; D: -; length: 15; V: TRBV5-1; DNA: TGCGCCAGCAGCTTGGCCGGCAGGGCAAATCAGCCCCAGCATTTT; CDR3: CASSLAGRANQPQHF
J: TRBJ2-2; size: few; D: -; length: 15; V: TRBV28; DNA: TGTGCCAGCTTTAGCGCCGGAATAAACACCGGGGAGCTGTTTTTT; CDR3: CASFSAGINTGELFF
J: TRBJ1-1; size: few; D: TRBD1; length: 15; V: TRBV6-1; DNA: TGTGCCAGCGGGAACCGACAGGGAACAAACACTGAAGCTTTCTTT; CDR3: CASGNRQGTNTEAFF
J: TRBJ2-6; size: -; D: -; length: 15; V: TRBV6-5; DNA: TGTGCCTGCAGTTACTCTAGGAGTGGGGCCAACGTCCTGACTTTC; CDR3: CACSYSRSGANVLTF
J: TRBJ2-1; size: -; D: -; length: 15; V: TRBV14; DNA: TGTGCCAGCAGCCAGCCCGGGACGGCCTACCGAGAGCAGTTCTTC; CDR3: CASSQPGTAYREQFF
J: TRBJ1-2; size: -; D: -; length: 13; V: TRBV19; DNA: TGTGCCAGTGGTATCCCGACAGGCTATGGCTACACCTTC; CDR3: CASGIPTGYGYTF
J: TRBJ2-2; size: many; D: TRBD1; length: 13; V: TRBV20-1; DNA: TGCAGTGCTAGATCCGACAGGGCCGGGGAGCTGTTTTTT; CDR3: CSARSDRAGELFF
J: TRBJ1-2; size: many; D: -; length: 12; V: TRBV9; DNA: TGTGCCAGCACCCTCGGTGGGGGCGGCTACACCTTC; CDR3: CASTLGGGGYTF
J: TRBJ1-6; size: -; D: -; length: 14; V: TRBV11-2; DNA: TGTGCCAGCAGCTTAGAGTCCTATAATTCACCCCTCCACTTT; CDR3: CASSLESYNSPLHF
J: TRBJ2-3; size: -; D: TRBD2; length: 15; V: TRBV29-1; DNA: TGCGGCGTTGGACTAGCGGGAGAAAGCACAGATACGCAGTATTTT; CDR3: CGVGLAGESTDTQYF
J: TRBJ2-1; size: many; D: TRBD1; length: 14; V: TRBV18; DNA: TGTGCCAGCTACGCCGGGACAGGGGACGCTGAGCAGTTCTTC; CDR3: CASYAGTGDAEQFF
J: TRBJ1-1; size: many; D: -; length: 14; V: TRBV12-3/TRBV12-4; DNA: TGTGCCAGCAACCCTCGGGACGCTAACACTGAAGCTTTCTTT; CDR3: CASNPRDANTEAFF
J: TRBJ2-3; size: many; D: TRBD2; length: 20; V: TRBV7-8; DNA: TGTGCCAGCAGCTTTCCGCGGGAGGGCCTTGAGGAGACTAGCACAGATACGCAGTATTTT; CDR3: CASSFPREGLEETSTDTQYF
J: TRBJ1-6; size: -; D: -; length: 17; V: TRBV7-6; DNA: TGTGCCAGCAGCGCGGACAGATCCCTATATACAAATTCACCCCTCCACTTT; CDR3: CASSADRSLYTNSPLHF
J: TRBJ2-1; size: many; D: TRBD2; length: 14; V: TRBV6-1; DNA: TGTGCCAGCAGGAAGCTAGCGGGCAGCAATGAGCAGTTCTTC; CDR3: CASRKLAGSNEQFF
J: TRBJ2-1; size: many; D: -; length: 12; V: TRBV11-2; DNA: TGTGCCAGCAGCAAGGGCGGTTCGGAGCAGTTCTTC; CDR3: CASSKGGSEQFF
J: TRBJ1-1; size: few; D: -; length: 14; V: TRBV27; DNA: TGTGCCAGCAGTTACGACACTGGGAACACTGAAGCTTTCTTT; CDR3: CASSYDTGNTEAFF
J: TRBJ2-7; size: many; D: TRBD1; length: 13; V: TRBV6-1; DNA: TGTGCCAGCGGGCCGGGACAGGGGTACGAGCAGTACTTC; CDR3: CASGPGQGYEQYF
J: TRBJ2-1; size: few; D: TRBD1; length: 14; V: TRBV5-1; DNA: TGCGCCAGCAGCCAGGGGACAGGACACAATGAGCAGTTCTTC; CDR3: CASSQGTGHNEQFF
J: TRBJ2-7; size: many; D: TRBD2; length: 14; V: TRBV12-3/TRBV12-4; DNA: TGTGCCAGCAGTTTGCAAACAGGCGGGGGCGAGCAGTACTTC; CDR3: CASSLQTGGGEQYF
J: TRBJ1-1; size: many; D: TRBD1; length: 16; V: TRBV30; DNA: TGTGCCTGGAGTGTATGGGGACAGGGCGAGAACACTGAAGCTTTCTTT; CDR3: CAWSVWGQGENTEAFF
J: TRBJ2-4; size: many; D: -; length: 14; V: TRBV6-1; DNA: TGTGCCAGCCTTTCGGGGGGCCCGTGGAACATTCAGTACTTC; CDR3: CASLSGGPWNIQYF
J: TRBJ2-3; size: -; D: TRBD2; length: 16; V: TRBV28; DNA: TGTGCCAGCAGGGACCATCGAGCGGGGGGGACGAATACGCAGTATTTT; CDR3: CASRDHRAGGTNTQYF
J: TRBJ1-1; size: -; D: -; length: 15; V: TRBV5-1; DNA: TGCGCCAGCAGGATATCCGGCGCGGGGAACACTGAAGCTTTCTTT; CDR3: CASRISGAGNTEAFF
J: TRBJ2-7; size: many; D: TRBD1; length: 15; V: TRBV11-2; DNA: TGTGCCAGCAGCTTAGTGGACAGGGGAATCTACGAGCAGTACTTC; CDR3: CASSLVDRGIYEQYF
J: TRBJ1-1; size: many; D: -; length: 15; V: TRBV28; DNA: TGTGCCAGCAGAGAGGGGGGACATAGGAACACTGAAGCTTTCTTT; CDR3: CASREGGHRNTEAFF
J: TRBJ1-3; size: -; D: TRBD1; length: 14; V: TRBV6-1; DNA: TGTGCCAGCCAAGGGGGCCGCTCTGGAAACACCATATATTTT; CDR3: CASQGGRSGNTIYF
J: TRBJ1-2; size: many; D: -; length: 14; V: TRBV28; DNA: TGTGCCAGCAGTTCTTGGGGTGGTAACTATGGCTACACCTTC; CDR3: CASSSWGGNYGYTF
J: TRBJ2-3; size: -; D: -; length: 15; V: TRBV30; DNA: TGTGCCTGGAGTCGAAGGGAAATTTTATCGAATACGCAGTATTTT; CDR3: CAWSRREILSNTQYF
J: TRBJ1-4; size: many; D: -; length: 14; V: TRBV3-1; DNA: TGTGCCAGCAGCCAGTCGGGGGCCGGGGAAAAACTGTTTTTT; CDR3: CASSQSGAGEKLFF